This TCR beta chain was retrieved from a study of T-cell memory formation after mild COVID-19. Study at large: TCR clusters mostly belonged to single donors.

V dropped 5 bases and J dropped 5; count of bases not matched to a gene: 4. Germline values: CDR1 SNHLY, CDR2 FYNNEI. The CDR3 is 15 amino acids. The table lists this clonotype with a few counts. The antigen remains unidentified. General observations from the study: Largely, contracting CD4+ clones fell within CM and EM, and contracting CD8+ clones within EMRA. Some clones that responded turned up in pre-infection memory, which suggests that cross-reactive memory joined in.

5'RACE with constant-segment primers built TCRalpha and TCRbeta cDNA libraries with UMIs. TCRdb re-called the 5' RACE reads through MiXCR, storing one row per CDR3 protein. The data hold roughly 250,000 distinct CDR3 sequences, with less than 20% observed a single time. The sample was PBMCs or a T cell subset sorted from them (not recorded which). This chain links TRBV2 with TRBJ2-2; 11 positions agree with TRBD2. The TCR originated in a man aged 18 to 29 who had mild COVID-19 (a few samples of this study predate the infection). Cell type and time point are not known. The CDR3 DNA sequence: TGTGCCAGCAGTATAGCGGGGGGGTTTACCGGGGAGCTGTTTTTT. Its protein product is CASSIAGGFTGELFF.